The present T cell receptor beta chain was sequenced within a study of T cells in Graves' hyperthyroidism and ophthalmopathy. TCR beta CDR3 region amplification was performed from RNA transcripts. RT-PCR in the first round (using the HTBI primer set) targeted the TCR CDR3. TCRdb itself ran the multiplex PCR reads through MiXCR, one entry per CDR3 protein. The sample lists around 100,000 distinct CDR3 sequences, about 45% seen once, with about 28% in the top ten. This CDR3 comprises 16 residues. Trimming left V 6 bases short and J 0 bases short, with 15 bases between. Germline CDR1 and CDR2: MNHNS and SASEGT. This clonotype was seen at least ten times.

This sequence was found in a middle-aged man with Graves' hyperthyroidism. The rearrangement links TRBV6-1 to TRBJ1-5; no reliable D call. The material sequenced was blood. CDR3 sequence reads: CASSVSPQHSNQPQHF. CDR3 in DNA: TGTGCCAGCAGCGTTAGCCCGCAGCATAGCAATCAGCCCCAGCATTTT.